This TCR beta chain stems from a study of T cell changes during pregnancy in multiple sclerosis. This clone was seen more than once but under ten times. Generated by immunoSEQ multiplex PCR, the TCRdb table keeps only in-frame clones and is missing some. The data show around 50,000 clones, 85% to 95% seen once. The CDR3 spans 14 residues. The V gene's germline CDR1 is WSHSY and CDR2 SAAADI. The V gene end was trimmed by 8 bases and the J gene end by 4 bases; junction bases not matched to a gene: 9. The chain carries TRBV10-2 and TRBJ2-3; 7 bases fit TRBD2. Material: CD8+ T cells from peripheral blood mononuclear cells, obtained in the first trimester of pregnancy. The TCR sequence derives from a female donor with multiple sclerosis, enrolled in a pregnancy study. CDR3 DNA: TGCGCCAGCGGTTCTGAGGGAGGGGCAGATACGCAGTATTTT. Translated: CASGSEGGADTQYF.